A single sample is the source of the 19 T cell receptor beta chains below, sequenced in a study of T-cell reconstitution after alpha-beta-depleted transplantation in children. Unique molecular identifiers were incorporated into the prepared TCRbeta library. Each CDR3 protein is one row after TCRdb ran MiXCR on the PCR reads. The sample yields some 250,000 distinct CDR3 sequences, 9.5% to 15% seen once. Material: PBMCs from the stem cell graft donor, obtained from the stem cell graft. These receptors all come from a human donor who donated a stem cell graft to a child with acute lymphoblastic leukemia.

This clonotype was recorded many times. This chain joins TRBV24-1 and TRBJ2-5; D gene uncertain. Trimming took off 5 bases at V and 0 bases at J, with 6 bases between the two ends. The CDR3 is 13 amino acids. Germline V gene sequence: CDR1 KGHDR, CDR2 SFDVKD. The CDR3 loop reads CATSGGYQETQYF. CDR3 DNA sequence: TGTGCCACCAGTGGAGGTTACCAAGAGACCCAGTACTTC.

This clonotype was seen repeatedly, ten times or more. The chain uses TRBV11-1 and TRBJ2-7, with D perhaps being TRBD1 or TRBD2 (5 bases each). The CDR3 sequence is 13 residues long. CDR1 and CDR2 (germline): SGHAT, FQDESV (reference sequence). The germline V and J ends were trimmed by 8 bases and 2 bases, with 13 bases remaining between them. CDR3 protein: CASGRDQPYEQYF. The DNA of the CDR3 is TGTGCCAGCGGCCGGGACCAGCCCTACGAGCAGTACTTC.

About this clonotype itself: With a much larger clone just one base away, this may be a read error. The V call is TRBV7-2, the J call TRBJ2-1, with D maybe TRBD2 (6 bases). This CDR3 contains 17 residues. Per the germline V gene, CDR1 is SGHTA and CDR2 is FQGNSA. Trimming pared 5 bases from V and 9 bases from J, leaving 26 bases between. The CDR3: CASSPSLGRGMVIEQFF. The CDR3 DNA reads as TGTGCCAGCAGCCCCTCGTTAGGCCGCGGGATGGTTATTGAGCAGTTCTTC.

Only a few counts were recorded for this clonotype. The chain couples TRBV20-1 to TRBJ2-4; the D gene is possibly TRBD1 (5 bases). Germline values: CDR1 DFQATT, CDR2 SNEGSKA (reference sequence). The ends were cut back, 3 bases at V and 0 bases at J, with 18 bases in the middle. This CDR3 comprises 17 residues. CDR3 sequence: CSASPRRVWLAKNIQYF. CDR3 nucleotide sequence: TGCAGTGCTAGCCCCCGCAGGGTTTGGCTAGCCAAAAACATTCAGTACTTC.

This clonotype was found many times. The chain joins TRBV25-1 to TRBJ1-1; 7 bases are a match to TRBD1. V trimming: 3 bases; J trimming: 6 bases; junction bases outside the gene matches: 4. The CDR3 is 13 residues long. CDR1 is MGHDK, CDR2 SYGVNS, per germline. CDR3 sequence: CASSDWDSSEAFF. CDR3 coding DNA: TGTGCCAGCAGTGACTGGGACAGTTCTGAAGCTTTCTTT.

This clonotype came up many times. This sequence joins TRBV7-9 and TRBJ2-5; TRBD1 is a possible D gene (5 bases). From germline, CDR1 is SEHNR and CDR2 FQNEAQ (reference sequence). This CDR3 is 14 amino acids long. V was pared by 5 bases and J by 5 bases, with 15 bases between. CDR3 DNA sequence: TGTGCCAGCAGCCCACGGAAGGGGCCGGAGACCCAGTACTTC. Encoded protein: CASSPRKGPETQYF.

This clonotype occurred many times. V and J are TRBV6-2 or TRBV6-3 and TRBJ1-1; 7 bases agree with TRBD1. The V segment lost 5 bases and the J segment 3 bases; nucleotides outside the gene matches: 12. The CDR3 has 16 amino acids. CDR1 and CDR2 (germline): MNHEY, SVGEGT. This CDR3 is CASSPNPTGRYTEAFF. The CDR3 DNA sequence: TGTGCCAGCAGTCCCAATCCGACAGGGAGATACACTGAAGCTTTCTTT.

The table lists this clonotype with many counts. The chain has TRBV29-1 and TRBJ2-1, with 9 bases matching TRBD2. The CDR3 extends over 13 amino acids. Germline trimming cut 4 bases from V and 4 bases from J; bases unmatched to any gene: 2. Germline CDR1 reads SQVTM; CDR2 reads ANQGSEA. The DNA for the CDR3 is TGCAGCGTTGCGACTAGCGGATACAATGAGCAGTTCTTC. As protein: CSVATSGYNEQFF.

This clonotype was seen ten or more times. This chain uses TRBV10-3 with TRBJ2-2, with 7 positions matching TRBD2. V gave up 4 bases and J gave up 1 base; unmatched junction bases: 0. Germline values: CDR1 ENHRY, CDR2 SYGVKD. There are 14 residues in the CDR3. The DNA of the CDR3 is TGTGCCATCAGTGGGGAGGGGAACACCGGGGAGCTGTTTTTT. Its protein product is CAISGEGNTGELFF.

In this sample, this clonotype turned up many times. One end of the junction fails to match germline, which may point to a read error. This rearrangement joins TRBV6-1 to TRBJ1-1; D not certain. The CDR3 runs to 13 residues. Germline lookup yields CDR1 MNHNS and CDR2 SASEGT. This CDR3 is CASSEAGNSEAFF. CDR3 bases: TGTGCCAGCAGTGAAGCTGGGAACAGTGAAGCTTTCTTT.

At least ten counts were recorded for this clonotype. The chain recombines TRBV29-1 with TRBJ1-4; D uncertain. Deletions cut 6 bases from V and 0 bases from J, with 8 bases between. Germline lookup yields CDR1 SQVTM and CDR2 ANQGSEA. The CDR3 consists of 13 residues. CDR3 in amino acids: CSVRVATNEKLFF. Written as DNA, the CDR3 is TGCAGCGTCCGGGTTGCAACTAATGAAAAACTGTTTTTT.

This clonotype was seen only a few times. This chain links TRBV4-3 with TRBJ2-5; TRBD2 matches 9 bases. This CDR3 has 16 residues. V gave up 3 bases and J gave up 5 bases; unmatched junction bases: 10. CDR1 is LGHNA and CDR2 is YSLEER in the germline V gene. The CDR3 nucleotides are TGCGCCAGCAGCCAGGGCGGGAGGGCCTCGGGGGAGACCCAGTACTTC. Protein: CASSQGGRASGETQYF.

The CDR3: CAISEPTTSGSSDTQYF. The CDR3 DNA reads as TGTGCCATCAGTGAGCCGACGACTAGCGGGAGCTCAGATACGCAGTATTTT. This chain uses TRBV10-3 with TRBJ2-3; 12 bases map to TRBD2. Trimming at V came to 2 bases and at J to 4 bases, leaving 7 bases not matched to a gene. The CDR3 spans 17 residues. CDR1 and CDR2 (germline): ENHRY, SYGVKD.

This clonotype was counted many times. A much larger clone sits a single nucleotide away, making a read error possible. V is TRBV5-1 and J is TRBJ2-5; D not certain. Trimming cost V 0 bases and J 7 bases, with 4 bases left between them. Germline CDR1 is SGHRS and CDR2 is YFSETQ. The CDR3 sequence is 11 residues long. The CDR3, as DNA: TGCGCCAGCAGCTTGGAAGTGACCCAGTACTTC. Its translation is CASSLEVTQYF.

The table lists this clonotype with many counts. The DNA of the CDR3 is TGCGCCAGCAGCGGTGGGACTAGCGGGGGGGCCAGCACAGATACGCAGTATTTT. It translates to CASSGGTSGGASTDTQYF. The rearrangement joins TRBV5-1 to TRBJ2-3, with TRBD2 matching over 16 bases. Losses at the gene ends were 4 bases for V and 0 bases for J; bases not matched to a gene: 5. Germline lookup yields CDR1 SGHRS and CDR2 YFSETQ. The CDR3 is 18 amino acids.

The CDR3 DNA reads TGTGCCAGCATCAGTTCCGGGACGAGCCCGGGAGCTTTCTTT. Protein sequence: CASISSGTSPGAFF. The chain carries TRBV28 and TRBJ1-1; tentative D call: TRBD1 (5 bases). Germline-derived CDR1 and CDR2 are MDHEN and SYDVKM. Trimming took off 7 bases at V and 10 bases at J, with 22 bases between the two ends. The CDR3 extends over 14 amino acids.

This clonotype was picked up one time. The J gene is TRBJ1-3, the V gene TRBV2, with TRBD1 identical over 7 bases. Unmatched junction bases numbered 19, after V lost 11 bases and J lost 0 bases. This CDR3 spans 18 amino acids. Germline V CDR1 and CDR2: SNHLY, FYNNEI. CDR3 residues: CAFCPVPTGTYSGNTIYF. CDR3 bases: TGTGCCTTCTGCCCCGTCCCGACAGGGACCTACTCTGGAAACACCATATATTTT.

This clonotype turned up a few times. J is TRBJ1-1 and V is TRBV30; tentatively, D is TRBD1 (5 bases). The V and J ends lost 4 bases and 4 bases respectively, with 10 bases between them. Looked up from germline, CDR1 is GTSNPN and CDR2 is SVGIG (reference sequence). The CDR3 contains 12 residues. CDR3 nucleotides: TGTGCCTGGAAGGGGTGGAGCACTGAAGCTTTCTTT. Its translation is CAWKGWSTEAFF. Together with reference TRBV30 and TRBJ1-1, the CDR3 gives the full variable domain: SQTIHQWPATLVQPVGSPLSLECTVEGTSNPNLYWYRQAAGRGLQLLFYSVGIGQISSEVPQNLSASRPQDRQFILSSKKLLLSDSGFYLCAWKGWSTEAFFGQGTRLTVV.

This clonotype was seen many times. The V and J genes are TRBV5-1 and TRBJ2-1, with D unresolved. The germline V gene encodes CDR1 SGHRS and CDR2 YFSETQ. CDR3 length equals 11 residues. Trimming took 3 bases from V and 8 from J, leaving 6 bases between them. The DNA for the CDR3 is TGCGCCAGCAGCTCTGGTTATGAGCAGTTCTTC. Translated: CASSSGYEQFF.